Given below is one T cell receptor beta chain in context. Authors' analysis steps: Reference gene primer amplification yielded estimated nucleated cell counts. Sequencing used immunoSEQ multiplex PCR; TCRdb keeps in-frame clones, though not all of them. V, J and clone size reflect that table, while D and trimming were determined from the DNA. The sample lists roughly 340,000 clones; more than 70% were seen once. This entry comes from a study of blood T cell repertoires in COVID-19. CDR3 length equals 16 residues. Per germline, CDR1 SGHTA and CDR2 FQGTGA. With V trimmed by 4 bases and J by 4 bases, 11 bases remained unmatched.

The chain joins TRBV7-3 to TRBJ2-5; 8 positions agree with TRBD2. Material for sequencing was PBMCs or T cells enriched from blood (not recorded which). The receptor was derived from a man in his forties or fifties in a cohort exposed to, infected with or recovered from COVID-19 (not recorded which). DNA for the CDR3: TGTGCCAGCAGCTCTACAGTCGGACTAGCTGGAGAGACCCAGTACTTC. Protein product: CASSSTVGLAGETQYF.